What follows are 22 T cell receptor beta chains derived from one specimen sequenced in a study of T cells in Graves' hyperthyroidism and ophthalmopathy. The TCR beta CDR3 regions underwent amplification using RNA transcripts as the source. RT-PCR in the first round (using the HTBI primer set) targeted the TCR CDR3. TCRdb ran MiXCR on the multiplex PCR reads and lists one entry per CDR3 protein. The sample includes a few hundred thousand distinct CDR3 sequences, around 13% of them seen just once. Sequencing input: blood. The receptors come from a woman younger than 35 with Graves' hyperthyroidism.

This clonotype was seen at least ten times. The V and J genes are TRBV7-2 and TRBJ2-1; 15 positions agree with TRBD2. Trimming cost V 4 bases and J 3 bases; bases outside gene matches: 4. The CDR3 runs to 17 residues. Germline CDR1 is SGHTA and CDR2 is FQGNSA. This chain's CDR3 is CASSSRTSGRVYNEQFF. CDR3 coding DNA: TGTGCCAGCAGCTCGAGGACTAGCGGGAGGGTCTACAATGAGCAGTTCTTC.

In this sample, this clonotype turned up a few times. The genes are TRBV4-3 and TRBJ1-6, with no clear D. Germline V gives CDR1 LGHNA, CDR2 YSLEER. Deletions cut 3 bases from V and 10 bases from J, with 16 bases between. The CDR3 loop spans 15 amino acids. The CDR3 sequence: CASSQGEKVASPLHF. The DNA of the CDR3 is TGCGCCAGCAGCCAGGGAGAAAAAGTTGCCTCACCCCTCCACTTT.

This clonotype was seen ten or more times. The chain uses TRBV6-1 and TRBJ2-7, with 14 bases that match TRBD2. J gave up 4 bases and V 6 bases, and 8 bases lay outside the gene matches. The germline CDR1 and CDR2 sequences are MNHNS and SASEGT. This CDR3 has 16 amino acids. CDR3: CASSPQGTSGSYEQYF. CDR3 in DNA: TGTGCCAGCAGCCCACAGGGGACTAGCGGGAGTTACGAGCAGTACTTC.

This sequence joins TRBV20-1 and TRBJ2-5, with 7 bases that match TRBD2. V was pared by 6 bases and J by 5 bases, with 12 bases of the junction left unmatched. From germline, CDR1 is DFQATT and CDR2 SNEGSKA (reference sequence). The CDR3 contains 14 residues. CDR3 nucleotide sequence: TGCAGTGCCACCTCTAGCGGAGCGGGGGAGACCCAGTACTTC. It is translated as CSATSSGAGETQYF.

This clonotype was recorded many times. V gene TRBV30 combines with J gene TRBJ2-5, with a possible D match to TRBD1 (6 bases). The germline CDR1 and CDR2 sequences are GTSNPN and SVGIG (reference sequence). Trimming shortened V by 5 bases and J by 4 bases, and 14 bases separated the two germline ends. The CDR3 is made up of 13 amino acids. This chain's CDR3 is CAWEQGRRETQYF. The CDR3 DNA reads TGTGCCTGGGAACAGGGAAGGAGAGAGACCCAGTACTTC.

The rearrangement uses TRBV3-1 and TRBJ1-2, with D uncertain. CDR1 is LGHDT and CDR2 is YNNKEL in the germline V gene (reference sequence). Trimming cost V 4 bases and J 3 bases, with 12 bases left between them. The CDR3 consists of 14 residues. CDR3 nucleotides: TGTGCCAGCAGCCCCAGGACCGATTACTATGGCTACACCTTC. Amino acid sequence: CASSPRTDYYGYTF.

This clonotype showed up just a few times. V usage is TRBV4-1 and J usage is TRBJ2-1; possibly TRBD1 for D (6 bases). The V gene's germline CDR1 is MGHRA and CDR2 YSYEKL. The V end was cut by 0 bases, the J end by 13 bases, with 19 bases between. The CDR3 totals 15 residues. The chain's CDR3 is CASSQDRVAGERQFF. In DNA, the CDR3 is TGCGCCAGCAGCCAAGACCGGGTGGCAGGGGAGAGACAGTTCTTC.

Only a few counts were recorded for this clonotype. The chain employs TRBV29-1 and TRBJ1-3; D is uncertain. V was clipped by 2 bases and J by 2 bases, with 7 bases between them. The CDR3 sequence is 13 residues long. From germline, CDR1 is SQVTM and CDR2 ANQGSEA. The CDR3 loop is CSVELGTGNTIYF. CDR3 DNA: TGCAGCGTTGAATTGGGAACTGGAAACACCATATATTTT.

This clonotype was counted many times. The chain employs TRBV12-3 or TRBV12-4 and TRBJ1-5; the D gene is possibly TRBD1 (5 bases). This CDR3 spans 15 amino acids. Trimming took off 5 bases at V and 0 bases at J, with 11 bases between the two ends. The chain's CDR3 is CASSLDRNSNQPQHF. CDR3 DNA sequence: TGTGCCAGCAGTCTCGACAGAAATAGCAATCAGCCCCAGCATTTT.

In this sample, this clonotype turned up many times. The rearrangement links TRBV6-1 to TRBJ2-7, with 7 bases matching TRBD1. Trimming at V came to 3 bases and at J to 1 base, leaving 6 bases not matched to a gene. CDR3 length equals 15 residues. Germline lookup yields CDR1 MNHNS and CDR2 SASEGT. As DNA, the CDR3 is TGTGCCAGCAGTGAGATACCGGGACAGTCCTACGAGCAGTACTTC. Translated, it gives CASSEIPGQSYEQYF.

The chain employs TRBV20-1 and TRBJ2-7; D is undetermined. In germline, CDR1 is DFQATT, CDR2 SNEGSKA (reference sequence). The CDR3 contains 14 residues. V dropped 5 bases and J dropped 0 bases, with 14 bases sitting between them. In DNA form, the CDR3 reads TGCAGTGCTCGTCCCGGCCTGTCCTCCTACGAGCAGTACTTC. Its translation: CSARPGLSSYEQYF.

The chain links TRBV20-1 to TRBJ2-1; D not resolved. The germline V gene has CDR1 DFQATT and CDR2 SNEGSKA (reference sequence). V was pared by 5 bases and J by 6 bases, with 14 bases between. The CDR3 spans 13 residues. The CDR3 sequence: CSAYQASGNEQFF. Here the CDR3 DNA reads TGCAGTGCTTACCAGGCATCGGGCAATGAGCAGTTCTTC.

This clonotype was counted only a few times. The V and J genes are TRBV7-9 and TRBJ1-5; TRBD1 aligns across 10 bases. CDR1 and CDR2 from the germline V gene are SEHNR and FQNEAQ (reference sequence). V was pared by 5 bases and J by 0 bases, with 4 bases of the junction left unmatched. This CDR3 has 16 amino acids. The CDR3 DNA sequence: TGTGCCAGCAGCACCGGGACAGGGGATAGCAATCAGCCCCAGCATTTT. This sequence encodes CASSTGTGDSNQPQHF. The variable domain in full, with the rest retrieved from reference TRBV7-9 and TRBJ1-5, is DTGVSQNPRHKITKRGQNVTFRCDPISEHNRLYWYRQTLGQGPEFLTYFQNEAQLEKSRLLSDRFSAERPKGSFSTLEIQRTEQGDSAMYLCASSTGTGDSNQPQHFGDGTRLSIL.

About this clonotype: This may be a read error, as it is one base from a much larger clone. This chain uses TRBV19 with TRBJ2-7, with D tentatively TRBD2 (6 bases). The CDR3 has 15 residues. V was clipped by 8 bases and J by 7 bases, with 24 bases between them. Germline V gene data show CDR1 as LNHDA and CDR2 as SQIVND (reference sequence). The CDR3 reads CASRPPGLGNNEQYF. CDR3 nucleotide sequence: TGTGCCAGTCGACCCCCGGGACTCGGCAACAATGAGCAGTACTTC.

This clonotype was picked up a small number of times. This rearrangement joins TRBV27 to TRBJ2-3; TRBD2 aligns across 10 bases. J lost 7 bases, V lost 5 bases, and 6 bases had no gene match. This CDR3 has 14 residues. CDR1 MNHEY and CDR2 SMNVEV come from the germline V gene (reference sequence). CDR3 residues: CASSPAGGPHTQYF. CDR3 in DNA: TGTGCCAGCAGTCCAGCGGGAGGGCCCCATACGCAGTATTTT.

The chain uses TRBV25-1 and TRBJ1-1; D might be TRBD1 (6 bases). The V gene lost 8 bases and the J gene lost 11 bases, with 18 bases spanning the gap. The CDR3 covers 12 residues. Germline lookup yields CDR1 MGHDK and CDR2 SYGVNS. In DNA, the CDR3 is TGTGCCAGCGCTCTCGGGGGGCAGGGGGCTTTCTTT. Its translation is CASALGGQGAFF. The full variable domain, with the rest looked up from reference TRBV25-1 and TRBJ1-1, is EADIYQTPRYLVIGTGKKITLECSQTMGHDKMYWYQQDPGMELHLIHYSYGVNSTEKGDLSSESTVSRIRTEHFPLTLESARPSHTSQYLCASALGGQGAFFGQGTRLTVV.

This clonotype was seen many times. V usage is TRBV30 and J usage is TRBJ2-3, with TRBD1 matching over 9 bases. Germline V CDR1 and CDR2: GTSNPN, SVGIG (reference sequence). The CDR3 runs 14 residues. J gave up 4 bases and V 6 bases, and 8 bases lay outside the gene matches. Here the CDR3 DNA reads TGTGCCTGCCGGACGACAGGGGGGCCAGATACGCAGTATTTT. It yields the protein CACRTTGGPDTQYF.

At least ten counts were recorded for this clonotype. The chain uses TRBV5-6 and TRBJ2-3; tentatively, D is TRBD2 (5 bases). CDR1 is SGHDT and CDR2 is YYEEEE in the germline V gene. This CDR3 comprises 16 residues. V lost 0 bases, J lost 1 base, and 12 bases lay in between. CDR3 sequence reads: CASSLALAEGTDTQYF. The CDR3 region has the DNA TGTGCCAGCAGCTTGGCTCTAGCTGAAGGCACAGATACGCAGTATTTT.

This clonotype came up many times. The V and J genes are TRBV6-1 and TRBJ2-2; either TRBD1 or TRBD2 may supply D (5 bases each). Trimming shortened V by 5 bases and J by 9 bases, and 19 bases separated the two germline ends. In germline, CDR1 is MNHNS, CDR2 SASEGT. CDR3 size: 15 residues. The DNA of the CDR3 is TGTGCCAGCAGTCGGACGGGCGAATCGGGGCGGGAGCTGTTTTTT. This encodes CASSRTGESGRELFF.

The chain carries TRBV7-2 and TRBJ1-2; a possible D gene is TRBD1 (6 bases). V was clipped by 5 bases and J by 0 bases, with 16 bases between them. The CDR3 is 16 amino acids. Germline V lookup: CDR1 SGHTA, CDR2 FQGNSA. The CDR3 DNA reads TGTGCCAGCAGCGTAAGCGGGGGCATCTCTAACTATGGCTACACCTTC. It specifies CASSVSGGISNYGYTF.

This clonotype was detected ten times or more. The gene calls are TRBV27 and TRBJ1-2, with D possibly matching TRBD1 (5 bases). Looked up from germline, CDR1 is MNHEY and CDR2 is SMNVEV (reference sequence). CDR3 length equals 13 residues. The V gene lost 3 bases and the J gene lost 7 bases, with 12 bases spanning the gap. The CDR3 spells CASSFSGTGGYTF. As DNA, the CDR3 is TGTGCCAGCAGTTTTTCGGGGACCGGTGGCTACACCTTC.

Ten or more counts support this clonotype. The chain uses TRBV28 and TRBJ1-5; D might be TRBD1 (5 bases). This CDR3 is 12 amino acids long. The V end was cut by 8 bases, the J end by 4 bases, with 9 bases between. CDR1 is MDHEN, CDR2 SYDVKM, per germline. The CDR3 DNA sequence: TGTGCCAGCTGGACACTTAATCAGCCCCAGCATTTT. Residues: CASWTLNQPQHF.